This T cell receptor (beta chain) was captured by sequencing in a study of early stage breast cancer tumors. At the level of the study: ER+/PR+/HER2- status applied to twelve of 16 invasive breast tumors. Study-level results: Unsorted bulk genomic DNA sequencing lacked pairing and functional marker data. Enriched TCRB sequences shared across patients were mostly commonly generated sequences.

Clones were read by immunoSEQ multiplex PCR, and TCRdb kept only the in-frame ones, dropping some. The sample lists roughly 10,000 clones, approximately 70% occurring once. In this sample, this clone turned up a few times. Its cognate antigen is unknown. About 19-50 mg of tumor tissue was diced per sample. Sequenced material: breast tumor tissue. This sequence was found in a person in their fifties with breast cancer.

The CDR3 DNA follows: TGCAGCGCCTCTAGCGGGGGAAGGGCAGATACGCAGTATTTT. Its protein product is CSASSGGRADTQYF. The rearrangement links TRBV29-1 to TRBJ2-3, with 10 bases aligning to TRBD2. In germline, CDR1 is SQVTM, CDR2 ANQGSEA. Germline trimming cut 7 bases from V and 4 bases from J; bases unmatched to any gene: 8. The CDR3 has 14 amino acids.